This passage covers 26 T cell receptor beta chains from one sample sequenced in a study of post-analysis software for immune sequencing data. Study results and limitations: Higher frequency in patients than in controls was seen for roughly five TRBV segments, with TRBV5-6, TRBV5-1 and TRBV20-1 among them.

For these receptors, no antigen is known. cDNA libraries of TCR beta carried unique molecular identifiers. Each CDR3 protein gets one entry after TCRdb re-called the PCR reads with MiXCR. The sample has a few hundred thousand distinct CDR3 sequences, around 33% seen once. Sequenced sample: blood. These receptor sequences come from a girl aged 10 to 17 with multiple sclerosis.

This clonotype was detected a few times. The chain is built from TRBV4-1 and TRBJ1-1; the D is unclear. The germline CDR1 and CDR2 sequences are MGHRA and YSYEKL. This CDR3 is built from 16 residues. Trimming removed 0 bases at V and 0 bases at J, with 11 bases between. The CDR3 loop is CASSQELRVMNTEAFF. The CDR3 region has the DNA TGCGCCAGCAGCCAAGAATTACGGGTTATGAACACTGAAGCTTTCTTT.

Only a few counts were recorded for this clonotype. V usage is TRBV12-5 and J usage is TRBJ2-1; the match to TRBD1 covers 8 bases. Germline CDR1 is LGHNT and CDR2 is FRNRAP. V trimming: 6 bases; J trimming: 0 bases; junction bases outside the gene matches: 13. CDR3 length equals 18 residues. The CDR3, as DNA: TGTGCTAGTGGCCCTCCGGCGTGGACAGGGCGCTCCTACAATGAGCAGTTCTTC. Translated, it gives CASGPPAWTGRSYNEQFF.

The chain employs TRBV5-1 and TRBJ2-5, with a weak D call TRBD2 (5 bases). Trimming cost V 9 bases and J 5 bases, with 20 bases left between them. The CDR3 covers 14 residues. CDR1 is SGHRS, CDR2 YFSETQ, per germline. The CDR3 sequence: CATRLYDWVETQYF. CDR3 sequence (DNA): TGCGCCACCCGACTATACGATTGGGTGGAGACCCAGTACTTC.

In this sample, this clonotype turned up once. At one end, the junction sequence differs from germline, possibly due to a read error. The rearrangement uses TRBV28 and TRBJ2-7, with a possible D match to TRBD1 (6 bases). The CDR3 is 16 amino acids. The germline V gene encodes CDR1 MDHEN and CDR2 SYDVKM. This chain's CDR3 is CVSSLGTTGFSYEQYF. CDR3 nucleotide sequence: TGTGTCAGCAGTTTAGGGACCACAGGGTTTTCCTACGAGCAGTACTTC.

This rearrangement joins TRBV5-1 to TRBJ2-5; 7 bases map to TRBD2. Germline CDR1 SGHRS, CDR2 YFSETQ. This CDR3 region has 17 residues. Losses at the gene ends were 0 bases for V and 1 base for J; bases not matched to a gene: 9. This chain's CDR3 is CASSLGRTRNFQETQYF. CDR3 DNA sequence: TGCGCCAGCAGCTTGGGGAGGACTAGGAATTTCCAAGAGACCCAGTACTTC. The full variable domain, rest sourced from reference TRBV5-1 and TRBJ2-5, is KAGVTQTPRYLIKTRGQQVTLSCSPISGHRSVSWYQQTPGQGLQFLFEYFSETQRNKGNFPGRFSGRQFSNSRSEMNVSTLELGDSALYLCASSLGRTRNFQETQYFGPGTRLLVL.

The V gene is TRBV6-5, the J gene TRBJ2-5; D is perhaps TRBD1 (6 bases). Trimming shortened V by 2 bases and J by 5 bases, and 12 bases separated the two germline ends. Germline CDR1 and CDR2: MNHEY and SVGAGI. This CDR3 spans 14 amino acids. The CDR3 bases are TGTGCCAGCAGTTACAAATGGGGGCTGGAGACCCAGTACTTC. Amino acids: CASSYKWGLETQYF.

A single count supports this clonotype. The V and J genes are TRBV20-1 and TRBJ2-7, with 9 bases that match TRBD1. Trimming cost V 5 bases and J 2 bases; bases outside gene matches: 7. CDR3 length: 14 residues. The germline gives CDR1 DFQATT, CDR2 SNEGSKA (reference sequence). For the CDR3, the DNA is TGCAGTGCTGCCCGGGACAGGGCCCCCTACGAGCAGTACTTC. Translated, it gives CSAARDRAPYEQYF.

Only a few counts were recorded for this clonotype. The V and J genes are TRBV7-9 and TRBJ2-5; the match to TRBD2 covers 11 bases. This CDR3 region has 14 residues. Germline V gene lookup returns CDR1 SEHNR and CDR2 FQNEAQ (reference sequence). The junction had 1 base not matched to a gene; V was cut back by 3 bases and J by 4 bases. CDR3 sequence (DNA): TGTGCCAGCAGCTTGACTAGCGGGGCAGAGACCCAGTACTTC. It yields the protein CASSLTSGAETQYF.

The chain has TRBV7-9 and TRBJ1-5, with 9 bases lining up with TRBD1. Germline CDR1 is SEHNR and CDR2 is FQNEAQ (reference sequence). The CDR3 spans 15 residues. V gave up 5 bases and J gave up 4 bases; unmatched junction bases: 6. CDR3 DNA sequence: TGTGCCAGCAGCCCGAAGACAGGGGGAAATCAGCCCCAGCATTTT. Its protein product is CASSPKTGGNQPQHF.

Only one count was recorded for this clonotype. This sequence joins TRBV6-7 and TRBJ1-4; D remains unclear. TRBV6-7 is known as an ORF, though its function is uncertain. The CDR3 loop spans 12 amino acids. V dropped 9 bases and J dropped 4 bases, with 9 bases sitting between them. As DNA, the CDR3 is TGTGCCAGAAGGGAATTTAATGAAAAACTGTTTTTT. It translates to CARREFNEKLFF.

In this sample, this clonotype turned up a few times. The chain combines TRBV6-5 with TRBJ2-7; D is unresolved. Germline V gene lookup returns CDR1 MNHEY and CDR2 SVGAGI. Deletions cut 0 bases from V and 2 bases from J, with 17 bases between. The CDR3 covers 17 residues. The CDR3 sequence: CASSYSNSPVGPYEQYF. For the CDR3, the DNA is TGTGCCAGCAGTTACTCGAACTCGCCGGTGGGCCCCTACGAGCAGTACTTC.

As concerns this clonotype: The junction does not match germline at one end; this may be a read error. The V and J genes are TRBV6-5 and TRBJ1-2; 9 bases map to TRBD1. Per the germline V gene, CDR1 is MNHEY and CDR2 is SVGAGI. This CDR3 is 14 amino acids long. In DNA form, the CDR3 reads TGTGCCAGCAGTCCGACAGGGGGTTTTTATGGCTGCACCTTC. It encodes CASSPTGGFYGCTF.

The chain couples TRBV12-3 or TRBV12-4 to TRBJ2-3; TRBD2 agrees at 15 bases. J gave up 13 bases and V 4 bases, and 21 bases lay outside the gene matches. This CDR3 region has 19 residues. CDR3 protein: CASSSEWTSGGGSADAEYF. CDR3 sequence (DNA): TGTGCCAGCAGTTCCGAATGGACTAGCGGGGGGGGAAGCGCAGATGCGGAGTATTTT.

The chain joins TRBV12-3 or TRBV12-4 to TRBJ1-5, with D tentatively TRBD1 (6 bases). The CDR3 has 15 residues. Trimming stripped 4 bases from V and 4 bases from J, with 14 bases between. This CDR3 is CASSSGGLENQPQHF. The CDR3 DNA sequence: TGTGCCAGCAGTTCTGGGGGGCTAGAGAATCAGCCCCAGCATTTT.

V usage is TRBV2 and J usage is TRBJ2-5; 7 bases align to TRBD1. The CDR3 totals 15 residues. CDR1 and CDR2 from the germline V gene are SNHLY and FYNNEI. V dropped 4 bases and J dropped 0; count of bases not matched to a gene: 5. The CDR3 protein is CASSGQGRDQETQYF. The DNA for the CDR3 is TGTGCCAGCAGTGGACAGGGACGGGACCAAGAGACCCAGTACTTC. The complete variable domain, with remaining parts taken from reference TRBV2 and TRBJ2-5, reads EPEVTQTPSHQVTQMGQEVILRCVPISNHLYFYWYRQILGQKVEFLVSFYNNEISEKSEIFDDQFSVERPDGSNFTLKIRSTKLEDSAMYFCASSGQGRDQETQYFGPGTRLLVL.

The rearrangement joins TRBV20-1 to TRBJ2-1; 14 positions agree with TRBD2. V shed 6 bases and J 0 bases; nucleotides not matched to a gene: 7. Looked up from germline, CDR1 is DFQATT and CDR2 is SNEGSKA (reference sequence). The CDR3 loop spans 17 amino acids. The CDR3 sequence is CSAATSGGAVSYNEQFF. DNA for the CDR3: TGCAGTGCAGCGACTAGCGGGGGGGCCGTCTCCTACAATGAGCAGTTCTTC.

The CDR3 protein is CASSLTVVTEAFF. The CDR3 DNA reads as TGTGCCAGCAGCCTAACTGTTGTAACTGAAGCTTTCTTT. The rearrangement joins TRBV7-2 to TRBJ1-1, with D unresolved. V was shortened by 5 bases and J by 5 bases, with 12 bases between the two germline ends. Per germline, CDR1 SGHTA and CDR2 FQGNSA. The CDR3 extends over 13 amino acids.

This clonotype turned up a few times. V and J are TRBV7-9 and TRBJ2-7; D possibly corresponds to TRBD1 (5 bases). V was shortened by 6 bases and J by 2 bases, with 14 bases between the two germline ends. CDR3 length equals 14 residues. CDR1 and CDR2 from the germline V gene are SEHNR and FQNEAQ (reference sequence). The CDR3 sequence is CASRDSLQPYEQYF. In DNA, the CDR3 is TGTGCCAGCAGAGACAGCCTACAGCCCTACGAGCAGTACTTC.

As regards this clonotype: One junction end does not reproduce the germline sequence, and a read error may be involved. The chain employs TRBV5-1 and TRBJ2-1, with 8 nucleotides matching TRBD1. The CDR3 runs 16 residues. The V gene's germline CDR1 is SGHRS and CDR2 YFSETQ. The CDR3 spells CVSSLAGGLSYNEQFF. The DNA for the CDR3 is TGCGTCAGCAGCCTGGCAGGGGGCCTCTCCTACAATGAGCAGTTCTTC.

As to this clonotype: Its ends do not fully match the called genes, so a read error is possible. The chain is built from TRBV6-5 and TRBJ1-6; TRBD1 aligns across 11 bases. The CDR3 runs to 15 residues. Germline CDR1 MNHEY, CDR2 SVGAGI. This CDR3 is CASSFRTGGDSPPHF. The CDR3 DNA follows: TGTGCCAGCAGTTTTAGGACAGGGGGCGACTCACCCCCCCACTTT.

This chain uses TRBV4-1 with TRBJ2-7; TRBD2 agrees at 7 bases. This CDR3 contains 18 residues. CDR1 and CDR2 (germline): MGHRA, YSYEKL. V lost 4 bases, J lost 0 bases, and 15 bases stayed unmatched. CDR3 loop: CASSLSAPMSGTSYEQYF. CDR3 DNA sequence: TGCGCCAGCAGCCTAAGTGCCCCAATGAGCGGGACCTCCTACGAGCAGTACTTC.

The chain uses TRBV20-1 and TRBJ2-7, with 8 nucleotides matching TRBD1. The J call may be in error: the DNA end matches TRBJ2-5 better. Germline V gives CDR1 DFQATT, CDR2 SNEGSKA (reference sequence). The CDR3 extends over 14 amino acids. CDR3 nucleotide sequence: TGCAGTGCTACAGGACAGGGCCCTCGAGAGACCCAGTACTTC. Translating gives CSATGQGPRETQYF.

Regarding this clonotype: A junction boundary mismatches the germline segment, possibly from a read error. The gene calls are TRBV5-6 and TRBJ2-7; D might be TRBD2 (5 bases). The V gene's germline CDR1 is SGHDT and CDR2 YYEEEE. This CDR3 is 12 amino acids long. The CDR3 DNA is TGTGCCAGCAGCGCCATGGGAGACGAGCGGTACTTC. Translated: CASSAMGDERYF. Full variable domain (missing parts from reference TRBV5-6 and TRBJ2-7): DAGVTQSPTHLIKTRGQQVTLRCSPKSGHDTVSWYQQALGQGPQFIFQYYEEEERQRGNFPDRFSGHQFPNYSSELNVNALLLGDSALYLCASSAMGDERYFGPGTRLTVT.

The chain joins TRBV7-6 to TRBJ2-2; D gene ambiguous. Per germline, CDR1 SGHVS and CDR2 FNYEAQ. Trimming shortened V by 0 bases and J by 6 bases, and 5 bases separated the two germline ends. The CDR3 sequence is 13 residues long. CDR3: CASSLAGAGELFF. CDR3 DNA: TGTGCCAGCAGCTTAGCGGGTGCCGGGGAGCTGTTTTTT.

V gene TRBV7-9 combines with J gene TRBJ1-5; no clear D. V was trimmed by 5 bases and J by 2 bases, leaving 10 bases between them. The CDR3 sequence is 14 residues long. Germline CDR1 is SEHNR and CDR2 is FQNEAQ (reference sequence). The CDR3 here is CASSRLDGNQPQHF. CDR3 DNA sequence: TGTGCCAGCAGCCGACTGGACGGCAATCAGCCCCAGCATTTT.

This clonotype was found a few times. The V and J genes are TRBV7-2 and TRBJ2-3, with 9 bases matching TRBD2. The CDR3 loop spans 16 amino acids. In germline, CDR1 is SGHTA, CDR2 FQGNSA. V trimming: 5 bases; J trimming: 2 bases; junction bases outside the gene matches: 8. The CDR3 sequence: CASSPWTSAITDTQYF. In DNA form, the CDR3 reads TGTGCCAGCAGCCCATGGACTAGCGCGATCACAGATACGCAGTATTTT.